Given below is one TCR beta chain in context. Its specificity is unknown. Clones were read by immunoSEQ multiplex PCR, and TCRdb kept only the in-frame ones, dropping some. Found here are 2 million to 2.5 million clones, less than 95% of them singletons; the top ten hold about 0.36%. V dropped 3 bases and J dropped 0 bases, with 9 bases sitting between them. CDR1 is LNHDA and CDR2 is SQIVND in the germline V gene (reference sequence). There are 15 residues in the CDR3. The data were taken from a study of shared clonotypes between healthy human individuals. Study-level findings and limits: The study's rarefaction showed incomplete sorted-subset sequencing despite large depth.

Splitting of CD4+ cells produced CD45RA+ naive and CD45RA-negative memory subsets. The V gene is TRBV19, the J gene TRBJ1-5; D unclear. The clonotype comes from a man between 18 and 29 years old in good health. Some clones in this sample may be carry-over from other donors' samples. The specimen sequenced was naive CD4+ T cells from PBMCs. The subset is: CD45RA+ positively selected. The CDR3 sequence is CASSMGVYSNQPQHF. CDR3 sequence (DNA): TGTGCCAGTAGTATGGGTGTCTATAGCAATCAGCCCCAGCATTTT.